This is a list of T cell receptor beta chains from one sample in a study of T-cell memory formation after mild COVID-19. TCRdb used MiXCR to reprocess the 5' RACE reads, holding one entry per CDR3 protein. The sample shows hundreds of thousands of distinct CDR3 sequences, just over 15% of them seen only once. Sequencing was done on a sample of PBMCs or a T cell subset sorted from them (not recorded which). The receptors derive from an adult woman who had mild COVID-19 (a few samples of this study predate the infection). Cell type and time point are not known. Each CDR3 is given with its conserved first and last residue. The D gene is left open where the match is weak. Clone size appears in some rows only: once, few, many, or a class for an expanded clone.

CDR3: CASSLARPEEKLFF
DNA: TGTGCCAGCAGTTTAGCTCGGCCGGAAGAAAAACTGTTTTTT
V: TRBV12-3/TRBV12-4
J: TRBJ1-4
size: .
D: .

CDR3: CASSAIGQGSYGYTF
DNA: TGCGCCAGCAGCGCGATCGGACAAGGGTCCTATGGCTACACCTTC
V: TRBV5-1
J: TRBJ1-2
size: few
D: .

CDR3: CASSQRPLSYNEQFF
DNA: TGTGCCAGCAGCCAGAGGCCACTATCCTACAATGAGCAGTTCTTC
V: TRBV3-1
J: TRBJ2-1
size: many
D: .

CDR3: CASRPDRKGDNEQFF
DNA: TGTGCCAGCAGACCGGACAGGAAGGGAGACAATGAGCAGTTCTTC
V: TRBV11-1
J: TRBJ2-1
size: .
D: TRBD1

CDR3: CASSQEGTASGANVLTF
DNA: TGTGCCAGCAGCCAAGAGGGGACAGCCTCTGGGGCCAACGTCCTGACTTTC
V: TRBV4-2
J: TRBJ2-6
size: .
D: TRBD1

CDR3: CASRWGGGYTF
DNA: TGTGCCAGCAGGTGGGGAGGAGGCTACACCTTC
V: TRBV7-9
J: TRBJ1-2
size: few
D: .

CDR3: CASSVNAAGEKLFF
DNA: TGTGCCAGCAGCGTAAACGCGGCGGGGGAAAAACTGTTTTTT
V: TRBV9
J: TRBJ1-4
size: .
D: .

CDR3: CASSRTGESYEQYF
DNA: TGTGCCAGCAGTCGGACAGGGGAGTCCTACGAGCAGTACTTC
V: TRBV6-2/TRBV6-3
J: TRBJ2-7
size: .
D: TRBD1

CDR3: CASSSRNPVANYGYTF
DNA: TGTGCCAGCAGTTCTAGGAATCCGGTTGCCAACTATGGCTACACCTTC
V: TRBV12-3/TRBV12-4
J: TRBJ1-2
size: .
D: .

CDR3: CASSQRRLAGGGTDTQYF
DNA: TGTGCCAGCAGTCAGAGAAGACTAGCGGGAGGAGGCACAGATACGCAGTATTTT
V: TRBV6-5
J: TRBJ2-3
size: .
D: TRBD2

CDR3: CASSYSASGISYEQYF
DNA: TGTGCCAGCAGTTACTCGGCTAGCGGGATCTCCTACGAGCAGTACTTC
V: TRBV6-5
J: TRBJ2-7
size: few
D: TRBD2

CDR3: CASSLGEVQPQHF
DNA: TGTGCCAGCAGTTTGGGTGAAGTTCAGCCCCAGCATTTT
V: TRBV25-1
J: TRBJ1-5
size: few
D: .

CDR3: CASSLDYPQETQYF
DNA: TGCGCCAGCAGCTTGGACTATCCGCAAGAGACCCAGTACTTC
V: TRBV5-1
J: TRBJ2-5
size: .
D: .

CDR3: CASEPGPRTTYEQYF
DNA: TGTGCCAGCGAACCCGGACCCAGAACGACTTACGAGCAGTACTTC
V: TRBV7-9
J: TRBJ2-7
size: .
D: .

CDR3: CSVVSQGAGREKLFF
DNA: TGCAGCGTTGTGTCCCAGGGGGCAGGAAGGGAAAAACTGTTTTTT
V: TRBV29-1
J: TRBJ1-4
size: .
D: TRBD1

CDR3: CASSLLGLAGETQYF
DNA: TGTGCCAGCAGCTTATTGGGACTAGCGGGCGAGACCCAGTACTTC
V: TRBV7-3
J: TRBJ2-5
size: .
D: TRBD2

CDR3: CATNKYRGDYNSPLHF
DNA: TGTGCCACGAACAAATACAGGGGAGACTATAATTCACCCCTCCACTTT
V: TRBV15
J: TRBJ1-6
size: .
D: TRBD1

CDR3: CASSRSGGRNTIYF
DNA: TGTGCCAGCAGCCGATCAGGGGGCCGAAACACCATATATTTT
V: TRBV7-2
J: TRBJ1-3
size: .
D: TRBD1

CDR3: CASGLSSGNTIYF
DNA: TGTGCCAGTGGCCTGAGCTCTGGAAACACCATATATTTT
V: TRBV19
J: TRBJ1-3
size: .
D: .

CDR3: CASSQDSMVYGYTF
DNA: TGTGCCAGCAGCCAAGATAGCATGGTGTATGGCTACACCTTC
V: TRBV4-2
J: TRBJ1-2
size: .
D: .

CDR3: CASSRLSTGLETQYF
DNA: TGTGCCAGCAGCCGATTATCGACAGGGTTAGAGACCCAGTACTTC
V: TRBV14
J: TRBJ2-5
size: .
D: TRBD1

CDR3: CSATEFGNTIYF
DNA: TGCAGTGCCACGGAATTCGGAAACACCATATATTTT
V: TRBV20-1
J: TRBJ1-3
size: .
D: .

CDR3: CASSLLGQGGSETQYF
DNA: TGTGCCAGCAGCTTGCTGGGACAGGGAGGGTCGGAGACCCAGTACTTC
V: TRBV11-2
J: TRBJ2-5
size: .
D: TRBD1

CDR3: CASSSMGGTEAFF
DNA: TGTGCCAGCAGCTCGATGGGGGGCACTGAAGCTTTCTTT
V: TRBV7-9
J: TRBJ1-1
size: few
D: .

CDR3: CASSRGLAGELDTQYF
DNA: TGCGCCAGCAGCCGAGGACTAGCGGGAGAATTAGATACGCAGTATTTT
V: TRBV5-1
J: TRBJ2-3
size: few
D: TRBD2

CDR3: CASSTSGEVNTGELFF
DNA: TGTGCCAGCAGCACGAGCGGGGAGGTGAACACCGGGGAGCTGTTTTTT
V: TRBV7-6
J: TRBJ2-2
size: many
D: TRBD2

CDR3: CASRTSGADTQYF
DNA: TGTGCCAGCAGGACCTCTGGGGCAGATACGCAGTATTTT
V: TRBV6-5
J: TRBJ2-3
size: few
D: .

CDR3: CASRVGDTEAFF
DNA: TGTGCCAGCAGGGTCGGGGACACTGAAGCTTTCTTT
V: TRBV6-1
J: TRBJ1-1
size: few
D: .

CDR3: CASSMGTVQYF
DNA: TGCGCCAGCAGCATGGGGACAGTTCAGTACTTC
V: TRBV4-3
J: TRBJ2-4
size: few
D: TRBD1

CDR3: CATSRRGQGAFNEQFF
DNA: TGTGCCACCAGCAGGAGGGGACAGGGGGCCTTCAATGAGCAGTTCTTC
V: TRBV15
J: TRBJ2-1
size: .
D: TRBD1

CDR3: CASARMNTEAFF
DNA: TGTGCCAGCGCCAGAATGAACACTGAAGCTTTCTTT
V: TRBV2
J: TRBJ1-1
size: few
D: .

CDR3: CAGQRTTGIFTDTQYF
DNA: TGTGCCGGTCAACGTACCACAGGGATCTTCACAGATACGCAGTATTTT
V: TRBV6-1
J: TRBJ2-3
size: many
D: .

CDR3: CASSLDRGGKGDTQYF
DNA: TGCGCCAGCAGCTTGGACCGGGGGGGCAAGGGAGATACGCAGTATTTT
V: TRBV5-1
J: TRBJ2-3
size: .
D: TRBD2

CDR3: CASSRNRGDGGYTF
DNA: TGTGCCAGCAGCCGCAACAGGGGTGATGGCGGCTACACCTTC
V: TRBV5-5
J: TRBJ1-2
size: .
D: TRBD1

CDR3: CASSFRGAGEQYF
DNA: TGTGCCAGCAGCTTTCGGGGGGCAGGCGAGCAGTACTTC
V: TRBV5-6
J: TRBJ2-7
size: .
D: .

CDR3: CASSLDFAGDGYTF
DNA: TGTGCCAGCAGCTTAGATTTTGCAGGGGATGGCTACACCTTC
V: TRBV7-2
J: TRBJ1-2
size: .
D: .

CDR3: CASSLDGSVGREGADTQYF
DNA: TGCGCCAGCAGCTTGGATGGATCGGTGGGGCGGGAGGGCGCAGATACGCAGTATTTT
V: TRBV5-1
J: TRBJ2-3
size: few
D: TRBD2

CDR3: CASRRFERTNTGELFF
DNA: TGCGCCAGCAGGAGGTTCGAACGGACGAACACCGGGGAGCTGTTTTTT
V: TRBV5-1
J: TRBJ2-2
size: few
D: .

CDR3: CSVEDRTVREQYF
DNA: TGCAGCGTTGAAGATCGCACGGTTCGCGAGCAGTACTTC
V: TRBV29-1
J: TRBJ2-7
size: many
D: .

CDR3: CATSQGRDGYTF
DNA: TGTGCCACCAGTCAGGGGCGAGATGGCTACACCTTC
V: TRBV15
J: TRBJ1-2
size: few
D: .

CDR3: CSASSGVDTQYF
DNA: TGCAGCGCTTCCTCCGGGGTAGATACGCAGTATTTT
V: TRBV29-1
J: TRBJ2-3
size: few
D: .

CDR3: CASSSILGERGYTF
DNA: TGTGCCAGCAGCTCGATACTAGGGGAACGCGGCTACACCTTC
V: TRBV7-9
J: TRBJ1-2
size: .
D: .

CDR3: CASSLSTGGPTDTQYF
DNA: TGTGCCAGCAGCTTGTCGACGGGGGGTCCCACAGATACGCAGTATTTT
V: TRBV7-3
J: TRBJ2-3
size: few
D: TRBD2

CDR3: CASSLEGVRDIQYF
DNA: TGCGCCAGCAGCTTGGAGGGGGTAAGGGACATTCAGTACTTC
V: TRBV5-1
J: TRBJ2-4
size: .
D: .

CDR3: CASSSLGGSNQPQHF
DNA: TGTGCCAGCAGCAGCTTGGGCGGTAGCAATCAGCCCCAGCATTTT
V: TRBV5-5
J: TRBJ1-5
size: .
D: .

CDR3: CASSQDSQGRSQPQHF
DNA: TGCGCCAGCAGCCAAGATAGCCAGGGTAGGTCTCAGCCCCAGCATTTT
V: TRBV4-1
J: TRBJ1-5
size: .
D: .

CDR3: CASRQGFGGEQFF
DNA: TGTGCCAGCAGACAGGGTTTTGGGGGTGAGCAGTTCTTC
V: TRBV12-3/TRBV12-4
J: TRBJ2-1
size: many
D: .

CDR3: CASIPRGGSKREDIQYF
DNA: TGTGCCAGCATTCCGAGGGGGGGCTCGAAGAGGGAGGACATTCAGTACTTC
V: TRBV2
J: TRBJ2-4
size: few
D: .

CDR3: CAISEWRDGYTF
DNA: TGTGCCATCAGTGAGTGGAGGGATGGCTACACCTTC
V: TRBV10-3
J: TRBJ1-2
size: few
D: .

CDR3: CASSFGVTNSPLHF
DNA: TGTGCCAGCAGCTTCGGGGTAACTAATTCACCCCTCCACTTT
V: TRBV7-2
J: TRBJ1-6
size: .
D: .

CDR3: CASSVSGDSTDTQYF
DNA: TGTGCCAGCAGTGTATCGGGTGATAGCACAGATACGCAGTATTTT
V: TRBV2
J: TRBJ2-3
size: few
D: .

CDR3: CSAPGFSHEAFF
DNA: TGCAGTGCGCCCGGGTTTTCTCATGAAGCTTTCTTT
V: TRBV20-1
J: TRBJ1-1
size: many
D: .

CDR3: CASSLAGGLLSTDTQYF
DNA: TGCGCCAGCAGCTTAGCGGGGGGCCTTCTTAGCACAGATACGCAGTATTTT
V: TRBV5-1
J: TRBJ2-3
size: .
D: TRBD2

CDR3: CASGRLSSYNSPLHF
DNA: TGTGCCAGCGGACGGTTAAGCTCCTATAATTCACCCCTCCACTTT
V: TRBV6-5
J: TRBJ1-6
size: .
D: .

CDR3: CASSQHGGETQYF
DNA: TGTGCCAGCAGTCAGCACGGCGGTGAGACCCAGTACTTC
V: TRBV6-2/TRBV6-3
J: TRBJ2-5
size: .
D: .

CDR3: CASKRVTDTQYF
DNA: TGCGCCAGCAAGCGGGTCACAGATACGCAGTATTTT
V: TRBV5-1
J: TRBJ2-3
size: few
D: .

CDR3: CASGGGGRRGDTQYF
DNA: TGTGCCAGCGGGGGAGGGGGGCGCCGCGGAGATACGCAGTATTTT
V: TRBV2
J: TRBJ2-3
size: .
D: .

CDR3: CASSLNRGGGNQPQHF
DNA: TGTGCCAGCAGCCTAAACAGGGGCGGAGGCAATCAGCCCCAGCATTTT
V: TRBV7-9
J: TRBJ1-5
size: few
D: TRBD1